The entry below gives a single T cell receptor beta chain sequence along with its context. As yet, its antigen is unknown. This specimen includes other DNA sequences encoding the same CDR3. This entry comes from a study of memory CD4+ T cells and cytomegalovirus serostatus. Study-level points and caveats: CMV serostatus prediction reached median AUC around 0.95, or 0.9 with US-trained model.

Single viable CD3+CD4+CD8-CD45RO+ cells were sorted as the memory CD4+ T cells. As originally analysed: After removing out-of-frame reads, over 2 million distinct TCRbeta sequences remained. Profiling relied on immunoSEQ multiplex PCR, and the TCRdb table lists in-frame clones only, not all of them. That table is the source of V, J and clone size, and D and trimming were worked out from the DNA. The sample lists about 56,000 clones; 82% were seen once. The clonotype was recovered from an adult in good health and CMV-seronegative. Source material: memory CD4+ T cells from blood.

CDR3 protein: CASSPGGHEQYF. Here the CDR3 DNA reads TGTGCCAGCTCACCCGGGGGGCACGAGCAGTACTTC. The V gene is TRBV18, the J gene TRBJ2-7; TRBD2 might be the D (7 bases). The CDR3 length is 12 residues. Germline CDR1 and CDR2: KGHSH and LQKENI. With 3 bases removed from V and 5 bases from J, the gap between germline ends came to 8 bases.